This T cell receptor (beta chain) was retrieved from a study of PD-1 blockade in mismatch repair-deficient tumors. At the level of the study: Enrolled about 2012-2016, patients had progressing, pretreated mismatch repair-deficient cancers of 12 to 13 types.

General study points: Tumor-resident clones, often absent from pretreatment blood, expanded after pembrolizumab and then contracted.

Clones were sequenced by immunoSEQ multiplex PCR, and TCRdb holds only the in-frame ones, with some missing. The sample lists fewer than 45,000 clones; 70% to 90% were seen once. Trimming cost V 5 bases and J 3 bases; bases outside gene matches: 6. This CDR3 is built from 15 residues. Germline loops: CDR1 SEHNR, CDR2 FQNEAQ (reference sequence). A note on this clone: What it binds is not known.

This sequence joins TRBV7-9 and TRBJ2-7; 11 nucleotides agree with TRBD2. The sample here was peripheral blood, taken about 80 weeks after starting pembrolizumab. The receptor's source is an adult with mismatch repair-deficient cancer. DNA of the CDR3: TGTGCCAGCAGCGGGGGACTAGCGGAAAGCTACGAGCAGTACTTC. This gives the protein CASSGGLAESYEQYF.